What follows is one T cell receptor (beta chain) and its context. The DNA is left out, because the CDR3 cannot be placed on it with certainty; the CDR3 is given as TCRdb lists it. The repertoire was sequenced with immunoSEQ multiplex PCR; TCRdb's copy has only in-frame clones and lacks some. The sample gives over 20,000 clones, about 73% of which show up once; roughly 15% is in the top ten. This sample is drawn from a study of OX40 agonist ivuxolimab in advanced cancers. Study-level background: Aged 23 to 79 with a mean of 60 years, they were roughly 83% male. Three patients showed partial responses: one hepatocellular carcinoma and two cutaneous melanoma cases.

Germline CDR1 and CDR2: MNHNS and SASEGT. The CDR3 region is 13 residues in length, termini included. This TCR was sampled from an adult with an advanced solid tumor such as melanoma, head and neck, liver or kidney cancer. The chain is built from TRBV6-1 and TRBJ2-7; TRBD1, as called in the table, went unchecked against the DNA. The sample was CD4+ or CD8+ T cells sorted from blood, taken in a trial of the OX40 agonist ivuxolimab. Here the CDR3 reads CASTFSVVAGGNF.